One sample yielded the 5 T cell receptor beta chains listed below, sequenced in a study of T cell clones after liver transplantation. Libraries were prepared by immunoSEQ multiplex PCR; TCRdb keeps only in-frame clonotypes and omits some of them. Of tens of thousands of clones listed, approximately 87% were seen once; the top ten hold less than 3%. The sequencing here drew on CD4+ T cells from blood, taken at the 22-month timepoint. Receptor source: a human patient who received a liver transplant. A share of the T cells may be of graft donor origin.

J is TRBJ2-1 and V is TRBV7-2; D is ambiguous. This CDR3 has 11 amino acids. V gave up 7 bases and J gave up 5 bases, with 6 bases separating them. Per the germline V gene, CDR1 is SGHTA and CDR2 is FQGNSA. CDR3 coding DNA: TGTGCCAGCAAATTCCACAATGAGCAGTTCTTC. Translation gives CASKFHNEQFF.

The sample holds one count of this clone. V usage is TRBV6-6 and J usage is TRBJ1-1, with D unclear. The germline V and J ends were trimmed by 2 bases and 3 bases, with 16 bases remaining between them. The CDR3 contains 16 residues. CDR1 MNHNY and CDR2 SVGAGI come from the germline V gene (reference sequence). CDR3 nucleotides: TGTGCCAGCAGTTACGGTAGTTGGGCCGGGGACACTGAAGCTTTCTTT. It translates to CASSYGSWAGDTEAFF.

This clone was seen a handful of times. The chain employs TRBV5-6 and TRBJ1-1, with D maybe TRBD1 (5 bases). Germline CDR1 and CDR2: SGHDT and YYEEEE. The CDR3 consists of 12 residues. The germline V and J ends were trimmed by 9 bases and 8 bases, with 17 bases remaining between them. The CDR3 reads CATTSGWGEAFF. In DNA, the CDR3 is TGTGCCACCACAAGTGGGTGGGGGGAAGCTTTCTTT. The full variable domain, with the rest looked up from reference TRBV5-6 and TRBJ1-1, is DAGVTQSPTHLIKTRGQQVTLRCSPKSGHDTVSWYQQALGQGPQFIFQYYEEEERQRGNFPDRFSGHQFPNYSSELNVNALLLGDSALYLCATTSGWGEAFFGQGTRLTVV.

The chain carries TRBV18 and TRBJ2-3, with D hard to call. This CDR3 comprises 15 residues. The V end was cut by 2 bases, the J end by 6 bases, with 15 bases between. The germline gives CDR1 KGHSH, CDR2 LQKENI. CDR3 amino acids: CASSPSLSRMDTQYF. The CDR3 nucleotides read TGTGCCAGCTCACCAAGCCTCAGTAGAATGGATACGCAGTATTTT.

This chain uses TRBV6-1 with TRBJ1-2; D gene unclear. The CDR3 extends over 11 amino acids. CDR1 and CDR2 (germline): MNHNS, SASEGT. V was pared by 8 bases and J by 5 bases, with 9 bases between. The CDR3 DNA is TGTGCCAGCCGGGATCTTTATGGCTACACCTTC. Residues: CASRDLYGYTF.